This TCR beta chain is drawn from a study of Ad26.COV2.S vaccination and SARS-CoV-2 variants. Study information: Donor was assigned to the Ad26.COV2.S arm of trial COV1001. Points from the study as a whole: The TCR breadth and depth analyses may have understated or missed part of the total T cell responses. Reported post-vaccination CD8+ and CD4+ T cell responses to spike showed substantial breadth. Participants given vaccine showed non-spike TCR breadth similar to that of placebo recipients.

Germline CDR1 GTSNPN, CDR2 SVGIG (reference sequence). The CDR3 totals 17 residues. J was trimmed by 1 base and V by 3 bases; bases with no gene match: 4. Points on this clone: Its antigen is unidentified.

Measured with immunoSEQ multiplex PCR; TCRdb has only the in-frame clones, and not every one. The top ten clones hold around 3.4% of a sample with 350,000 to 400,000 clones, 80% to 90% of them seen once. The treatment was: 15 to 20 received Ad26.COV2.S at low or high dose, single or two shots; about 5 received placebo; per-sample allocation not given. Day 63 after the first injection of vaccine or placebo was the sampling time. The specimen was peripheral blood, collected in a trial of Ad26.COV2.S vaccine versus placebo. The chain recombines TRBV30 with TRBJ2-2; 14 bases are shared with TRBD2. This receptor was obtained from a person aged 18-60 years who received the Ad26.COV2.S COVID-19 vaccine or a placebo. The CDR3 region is CAWSGTSGGLNTGELFF. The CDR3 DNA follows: TGTGCCTGGAGCGGGACTAGCGGGGGCCTGAACACCGGGGAGCTGTTTTTT.